These 10 T cell receptor beta chains were all obtained from the same sample, sequenced in a study of cytomegalovirus exposure and HLA in healthy donors. The PCR made use of 60 Vbeta and 13 Jbeta primers. Measured with immunoSEQ multiplex PCR; TCRdb has only the in-frame clones, and not every one. The sample has 150,000 to 200,000 clones, 68% seen once; the top ten hold 1.3% to 1.5%. The sequencing input was PBMCs. The source of these receptors is a man in his fifties or sixties in good health and CMV-seronegative.

The V and J genes are TRBV29-1 and TRBJ1-2, with 12 positions matching TRBD1. The trim removed 6 bases at V and 6 bases at J, leaving 8 bases unmatched. The germline gives CDR1 SQVTM, CDR2 ANQGSEA. This CDR3 region has 14 residues. The CDR3 spells CSVAGTGGNNGYTF. CDR3 coding DNA: TGCAGCGTGGCCGGGACAGGGGGCAACAATGGCTACACCTTC. The entire variable domain, with the rest obtained from reference TRBV29-1 and TRBJ1-2, is as follows: SAVISQKPSRDICQRGTSLTIQCQVDSQVTMMFWYRQQPGQSLTLIATANQGSEATYESGFVIDKFPISRPNLTFSTLTVSNMSPEDSSIYLCSVAGTGGNNGYTFGSGTRLTVV.

This clone turned up a few times. The chain joins TRBV7-2 to TRBJ1-3, with D possibly TRBD1 on 6 matching bases. Germline CDR1 SGHTA, CDR2 FQGNSA. The CDR3 has 15 residues. V lost 3 bases and J lost 5, with 14 bases in between. The CDR3 is CASSFSSQGRNTIYF. CDR3 sequence (DNA): TGTGCCAGCAGCTTTTCGTCACAGGGAAGAAACACCATATATTTT.

This clone has a single count. In DNA, the CDR3 is TGTGCCAGCATGACCAGGGCGAACACCGGGGAGCTGTTTTTT. It encodes CASMTRANTGELFF. The rearrangement joins TRBV25-1 to TRBJ2-2, with D perhaps TRBD1 (5 bases). The V gene's germline CDR1 is MGHDK and CDR2 SYGVNS. The ends were cut back, 7 bases at V and 0 bases at J, with 9 bases in the middle. The CDR3 runs 14 residues.

The chain combines TRBV19 with TRBJ1-3; no firm D call. The CDR3 spans 13 residues. The germline V and J ends were trimmed by 4 bases and 4 bases, with 8 bases remaining between them. Germline lookup yields CDR1 LNHDA and CDR2 SQIVND (reference sequence). As DNA, the CDR3 is TGTGCCAGTAGTACGAGTAAGGGAAACACCATATATTTT. Translating it yields CASSTSKGNTIYF. The full variable domain, in which reference TRBV19 and TRBJ1-3 provide the parts outside the CDR3, is DGGITQSPKYLFRKEGQNVTLSCEQNLNHDAMYWYRQDPGQGLRLIYYSQIVNDFQKGDIAEGYSVSREKKESFPLTVTSAQKNPTAFYLCASSTSKGNTIYFGEGSWLTVV.

The gene calls are TRBV5-1 and TRBJ2-7, with D unclear. This CDR3 has 13 amino acids. Deletions cut 0 bases from V and 4 bases from J, with 8 bases between. Germline CDR1 and CDR2: SGHRS and YFSETQ. The CDR3 sequence: CASSLDSEYEQYF. Here the CDR3 DNA reads TGCGCCAGCAGCTTGGACTCTGAGTACGAGCAGTACTTC.

The chain is built from TRBV19 and TRBJ2-5, with 8 bases fitting TRBD1. The germline V gene has CDR1 LNHDA and CDR2 SQIVND (reference sequence). Unmatched junction bases numbered 6, after V lost 3 bases and J lost 6 bases. The CDR3 extends over 14 amino acids. The DNA for the CDR3 is TGTGCCAGTAGTATCCCAGGGGGCAGGAAGACCCAGTACTTC. Encoded protein: CASSIPGGRKTQYF.

This chain links TRBV6-6 with TRBJ2-1; 9 positions agree with TRBD2. Trimming cost V 7 bases and J 7 bases; bases outside gene matches: 8. The CDR3 is 14 amino acids. The germline CDR1 and CDR2 sequences are MNHNY and SVGAGI (reference sequence). The CDR3 nucleotides read TGTGCCAGCATGCCGGCGGGGGGGCCGAATGAGCAGTTCTTC. Translation gives CASMPAGGPNEQFF.

This chain connects TRBV29-1 to TRBJ1-5, with D possibly TRBD1 on 5 matching bases. Per germline, CDR1 SQVTM and CDR2 ANQGSEA. Trimming removed 5 bases from V and 2 bases from J, with 10 bases in between. This CDR3 has 13 amino acids. CDR3 bases: TGCAGCGTTCGCGGGGACGGCAATCAGCCCCAGCATTTT. It codes for CSVRGDGNQPQHF.

The V gene is TRBV28, the J gene TRBJ1-2; 7 nucleotides align to TRBD1. Germline V lookup: CDR1 MDHEN, CDR2 SYDVKM. The CDR3 covers 17 residues. Germline trimming cut 4 bases from V and 0 bases from J; bases unmatched to any gene: 11. This CDR3 is CASSSGQVYITNYGYTF. In nucleotides, the CDR3 is TGTGCCAGCAGTTCCGGACAGGTATATATCACTAACTATGGCTACACCTTC.

The V and J genes are TRBV7-9 and TRBJ1-2; 7 bases are shared with TRBD1. Germline CDR1 and CDR2: SEHNR and FQNEAQ (reference sequence). Trimming removed 5 bases from V and 3 bases from J; junction bases left unmatched: 18. CDR3 length: 18 residues. This CDR3 reads CASSRHKTTGALHYGYTF. CDR3 bases: TGTGCCAGCAGCCGACACAAAACAACAGGGGCCCTCCACTATGGCTACACCTTC.